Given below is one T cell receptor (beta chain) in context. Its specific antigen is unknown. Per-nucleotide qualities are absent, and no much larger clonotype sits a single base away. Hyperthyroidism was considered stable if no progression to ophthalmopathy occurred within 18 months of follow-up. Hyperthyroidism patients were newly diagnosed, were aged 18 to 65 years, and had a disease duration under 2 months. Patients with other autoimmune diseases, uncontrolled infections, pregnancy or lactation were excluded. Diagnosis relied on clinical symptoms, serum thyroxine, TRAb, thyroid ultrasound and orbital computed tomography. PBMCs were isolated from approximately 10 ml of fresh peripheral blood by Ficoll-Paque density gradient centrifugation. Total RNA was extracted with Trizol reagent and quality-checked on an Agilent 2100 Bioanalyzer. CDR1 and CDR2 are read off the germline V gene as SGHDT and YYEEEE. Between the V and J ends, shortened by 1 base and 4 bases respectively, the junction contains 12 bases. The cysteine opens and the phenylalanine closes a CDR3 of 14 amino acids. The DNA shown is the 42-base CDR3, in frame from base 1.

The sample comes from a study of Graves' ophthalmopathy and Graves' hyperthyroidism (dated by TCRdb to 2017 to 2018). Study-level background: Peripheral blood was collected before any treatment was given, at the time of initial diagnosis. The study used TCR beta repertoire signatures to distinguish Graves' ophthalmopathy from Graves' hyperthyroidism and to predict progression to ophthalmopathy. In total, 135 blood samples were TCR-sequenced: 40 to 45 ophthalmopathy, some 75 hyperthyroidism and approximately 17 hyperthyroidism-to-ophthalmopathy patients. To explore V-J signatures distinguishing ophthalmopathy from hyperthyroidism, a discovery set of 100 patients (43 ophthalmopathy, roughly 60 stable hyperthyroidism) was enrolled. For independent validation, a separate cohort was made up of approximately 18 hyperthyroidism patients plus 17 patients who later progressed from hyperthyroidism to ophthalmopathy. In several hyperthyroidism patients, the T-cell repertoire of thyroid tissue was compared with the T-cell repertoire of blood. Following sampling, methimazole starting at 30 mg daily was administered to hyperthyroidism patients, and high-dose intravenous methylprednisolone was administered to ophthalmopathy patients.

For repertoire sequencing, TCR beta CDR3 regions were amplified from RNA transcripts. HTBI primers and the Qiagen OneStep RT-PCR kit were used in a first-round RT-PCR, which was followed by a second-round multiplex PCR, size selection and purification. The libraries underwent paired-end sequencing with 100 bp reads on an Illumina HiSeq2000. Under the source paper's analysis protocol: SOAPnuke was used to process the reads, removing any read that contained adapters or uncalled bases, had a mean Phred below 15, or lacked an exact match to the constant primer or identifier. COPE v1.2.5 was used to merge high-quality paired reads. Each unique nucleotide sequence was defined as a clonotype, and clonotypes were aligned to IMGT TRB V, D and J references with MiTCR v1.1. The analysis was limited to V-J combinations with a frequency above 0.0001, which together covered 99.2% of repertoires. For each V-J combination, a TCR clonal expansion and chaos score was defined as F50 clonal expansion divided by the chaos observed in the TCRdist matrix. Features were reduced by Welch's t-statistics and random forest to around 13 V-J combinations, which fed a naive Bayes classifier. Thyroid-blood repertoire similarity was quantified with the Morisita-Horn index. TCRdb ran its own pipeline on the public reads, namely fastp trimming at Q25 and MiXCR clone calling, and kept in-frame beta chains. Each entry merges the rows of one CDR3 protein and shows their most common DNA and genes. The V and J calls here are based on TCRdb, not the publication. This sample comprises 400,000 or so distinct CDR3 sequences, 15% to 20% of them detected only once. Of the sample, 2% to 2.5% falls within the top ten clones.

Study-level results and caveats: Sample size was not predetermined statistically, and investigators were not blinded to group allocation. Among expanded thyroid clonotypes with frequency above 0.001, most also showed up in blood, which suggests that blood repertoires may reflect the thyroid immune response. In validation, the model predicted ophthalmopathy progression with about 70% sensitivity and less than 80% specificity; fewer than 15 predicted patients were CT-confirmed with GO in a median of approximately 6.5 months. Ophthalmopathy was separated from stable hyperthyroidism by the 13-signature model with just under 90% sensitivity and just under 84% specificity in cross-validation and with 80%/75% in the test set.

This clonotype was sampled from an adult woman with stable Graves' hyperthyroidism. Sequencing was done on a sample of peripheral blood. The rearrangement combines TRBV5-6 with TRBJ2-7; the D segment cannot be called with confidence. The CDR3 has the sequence CASSLSWGTYEQYF. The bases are TGTGCCAGCAGCTTGTCGTGGGGAACTTACGAGCAGTACTTC.